Listed below are T cell receptor beta chains from one sample, sequenced in a study of preoperative IRX-2 immunotherapy in early breast cancer. The table came from immunoSEQ multiplex PCR; TCRdb's copy has only in-frame clones and leaves some out. In the table there are just over 25,000 clones, roughly four fifths of which are singletons. The material was lymph node tissue, obtained after IRX-2 immunotherapy. These receptors were collected from a human donor with breast cancer. The conserved cysteine and the conserved F or W are not part of the CDR3 here. Fields, in order: V gene, D gene, J gene, CDR3 protein. A D gene is named only where the DNA matches it firmly.

TRBV7-6	NA	TRBJ2-1	ASSLRLALSSYNEQF
TRBV18	NA	TRBJ2-2	ASSSGLGTGELF
TRBV19	NA	TRBJ1-5	ASSTQGNQPQH
TRBV19	NA	TRBJ1-1	ASSRSGEVTEAF
TRBV9	NA	TRBJ1-5	ASTLNLNQPQH
TRBV19	NA	TRBJ2-3	ASSARGTDTQY
TRBV30	NA	TRBJ1-1	AWSVRAEAF
TRBV6-7	NA	TRBJ1-5	ASSSGTSRGPQH
TRBV19	TRBD1	TRBJ1-5	ASSTTGSNQPQH
TRBV18	TRBD1	TRBJ1-2	ASSPQGAEGYT
TRBV19	NA	TRBJ1-3	ASSAFPAGSTIY
TRBV18	NA	TRBJ1-3	ASSPPGGAWNTIY
TRBV6-8	NA	TRBJ1-3	ASSYRGNPGNTIY
TRBV7-6	NA	TRBJ1-5	ASSLRLGDQPQH
TRBV28	NA	TRBJ1-4	ASSFPGTTNEKLF
TRBV10-2	TRBD1	TRBJ2-3	ASSPGTGSDTQY
TRBV5-1	TRBD1	TRBJ2-2	ASSLSGRGRIDGELF
TRBV5-1	TRBD2	TRBJ2-5	ASIGGSGGAGETQY
TRBV8-2	NA	TRBJ1-5	ASSQTSNQPQH
TRBV6-8	TRBD2	TRBJ2-1	ATSRGGSEQF
TRBV18	TRBD1	TRBJ2-7	ASSTGAAYEQY
TRBV15	NA	TRBJ2-6	ATSRPSSSGANVLT